Presented here are 16 T cell receptor beta chains from one specimen sequenced in a study of naive and memory T cell subsets. Both TRBC1 and TRBC2 were covered by a beta constant-region primer of two equimolar oligonucleotides. One entry per CDR3 protein results from TCRdb running MiXCR on the UMI-ligation and nested PCR reads. The sample gives 70,000 to 95,000 distinct CDR3 sequences, around 6.5% of which show up once; roughly 1.5% is in the top ten. Material: central memory CD4+ T cells from blood. The receptors come from a human donor in good health.

Notes on this clonotype: Germline and junction disagree at one end, which may indicate a read error. V is TRBV7-7 and J is TRBJ2-5; the match to TRBD2 covers 12 bases. This CDR3 has 15 residues. Germline V gene sequence: CDR1 SSHAT, CDR2 FNYEAQ (reference sequence). The chain's CDR3 is CASSRGLAGSETQYF. The CDR3 nucleotides are TGTGCTAGCAGCCGAGGACTAGCGGGAAGCGAGACCCAGTACTTC.

This clonotype turned up a few times. The chain combines TRBV2 with TRBJ2-3; a possible D gene is TRBD2 (6 bases). Looked up from germline, CDR1 is SNHLY and CDR2 is FYNNEI. V was cut by 6 bases and J by 6 bases, with 19 bases left in between. The CDR3 sequence is 15 residues long. The CDR3 DNA is TGTGCCAGCAGCCTGATTAGCGGATATGGGGATACGCAGTATTTT. It translates to CASSLISGYGDTQYF.

V usage is TRBV5-6 and J usage is TRBJ1-3; D gene ambiguous. This CDR3 region has 17 residues. The V gene's germline CDR1 is SGHDT and CDR2 YYEEEE. V lost 0 bases to trimming and J lost 0 bases, with 13 bases between them. CDR3 nucleotide sequence: TGTGCCAGCAGCTTGGTGGGTCTACCAGCCTCTGGAAACACCATATATTTT. Translated, it gives CASSLVGLPASGNTIYF.

The table lists this clonotype with a few counts. This rearrangement joins TRBV6-2 or TRBV6-3 to TRBJ2-7; possibly TRBD1 for D (6 bases). V was pared by 5 bases and J by 3 bases, with 17 bases between. This CDR3 has 15 residues. CDR1 and CDR2 from the germline V gene are MNHEY and SVGEGT. The CDR3 DNA reads TGTGCCAGCAGTCGGGGAATACAGGGAGTCTACGAGCAGTACTTC. It codes for CASSRGIQGVYEQYF.

The V call is TRBV12-3 or TRBV12-4, the J call TRBJ2-2, with 9 nucleotides matching TRBD1. V dropped 7 bases and J dropped 1; count of bases not matched to a gene: 10. This CDR3 is 17 amino acids long. The CDR3 protein is CASTKGMGQGNTGELFF. The CDR3 nucleotides are TGTGCCAGCACCAAAGGGATGGGACAGGGGAACACCGGGGAGCTGTTTTTT.

This clonotype was detected many times. The chain couples TRBV7-2 to TRBJ1-6, with a possible D match to TRBD1 (5 bases). V was shortened by 1 base and J by 4 bases, with 8 bases between the two germline ends. CDR3 size: 15 residues. Germline CDR1 reads SGHTA; CDR2 reads FQGNSA. CDR3 loop: CASSLGAGYNSPLHF. CDR3 coding DNA: TGTGCCAGCAGCTTAGGTGCAGGGTATAATTCACCCCTCCACTTT. Complete variable domain (other parts from reference TRBV7-2 and TRBJ1-6): GAGVSQSPSNKVTEKGKDVELRCDPISGHTALYWYRQSLGQGLEFLIYFQGNSAPDKSGLPSDRFSAERTGGSVSTLTIQRTQQEDSAVYLCASSLGAGYNSPLHFGNGTRLTVT.

This clonotype was seen a handful of times. This rearrangement joins TRBV11-2 to TRBJ2-1; tentatively, D is TRBD2 (6 bases). Germline V CDR1 and CDR2: SGHAT, FQNNGV. The CDR3 consists of 12 residues. V gave up 4 bases and J gave up 14 bases, with 15 bases separating them. The CDR3 region is CASSSTSTHKFF. The CDR3 DNA follows: TGTGCCAGCAGCTCCACTAGCACTCACAAGTTCTTC.

There are many counts of this clonotype. The rearrangement joins TRBV12-3 or TRBV12-4 to TRBJ2-1, with 12 bases matching TRBD2. The CDR3 is 14 residues long. Trimming at V came to 6 bases and at J to 8 bases, leaving 5 bases not matched to a gene. CDR3 nucleotide sequence: TGTGCCAGCAGGACTAGCGGGAGCTCGTATGAGCAGTTCTTC. It yields the protein CASRTSGSSYEQFF.

The CDR3 protein is CASSEYTDAAPLFF. The CDR3 nucleotides are TGTGCCAGCAGTGAATATACCGACGCTGCCCCGCTGTTTTTT. The chain recombines TRBV25-1 with TRBJ2-2; the D is unclear. This CDR3 contains 14 residues. Trimming took off 0 bases at V and 13 bases at J, with 15 bases between the two ends. Germline assignment: CDR1 MGHDK and CDR2 SYGVNS.

Ten or more counts support this clonotype. The chain couples TRBV11-2 to TRBJ2-2; no definite D call. The V gene lost 5 bases and the J gene lost 0 bases, with 7 bases spanning the gap. Germline V gene lookup returns CDR1 SGHAT and CDR2 FQNNGV. The CDR3 contains 14 residues. The CDR3 DNA reads TGTGCCAGCAGCACTTACTCGAACACCGGGGAGCTGTTTTTT. Amino acid sequence: CASSTYSNTGELFF.

There are many counts of this clonotype. This rearrangement joins TRBV5-1 to TRBJ2-5; 7 bases are a match to TRBD1. The CDR3 covers 14 residues. Looked up from germline, CDR1 is SGHRS and CDR2 is YFSETQ. Trimming cost V 0 bases and J 3 bases; bases outside gene matches: 2. The CDR3 here is CASSLVDRKETQYF. The DNA of the CDR3 is TGCGCCAGCAGCTTGGTGGACAGGAAAGAGACCCAGTACTTC.

Many counts were recorded for this clonotype. The chain combines TRBV7-3 with TRBJ2-2; TRBD2 agrees at 7 bases. CDR1 is SGHTA and CDR2 is FQGTGA in the germline V gene. The CDR3 consists of 14 residues. Losses at the gene ends were 5 bases for V and 6 bases for J; bases not matched to a gene: 6. This CDR3 reads CASSPTSDPGELFF. The CDR3 nucleotides read TGTGCCAGCAGCCCCACTAGCGATCCCGGGGAGCTGTTTTTT.

This clonotype was observed many times. V usage is TRBV28 and J usage is TRBJ1-5; D gene ambiguous. V lost 7 bases to trimming and J lost 2 bases, with 9 bases between them. CDR3 length: 13 residues. CDR1 MDHEN and CDR2 SYDVKM come from the germline V gene. The CDR3 region is CASMGDGNQPQHF. The CDR3 coding sequence is TGTGCCAGCATGGGTGACGGCAATCAGCCCCAGCATTTT.

This clonotype was seen at least ten times. This chain joins TRBV6-6 and TRBJ1-4, with D uncertain. CDR1 and CDR2 (germline): MNHNY, SVGAGI (reference sequence). The CDR3 sequence is 15 residues long. V was clipped by 0 bases and J by 6 bases, with 11 bases between them. The CDR3: CASSYSVGVDEKLFF. In nucleotides, the CDR3 is TGTGCCAGCAGTTACTCTGTCGGGGTCGATGAAAAACTGTTTTTT.

The gene calls are TRBV6-6 and TRBJ2-3; 9 bases map to TRBD2. Germline CDR1 MNHNY, CDR2 SVGAGI (reference sequence). Unmatched junction bases numbered 20, after V lost 6 bases and J lost 1 base. This CDR3 comprises 20 residues. This CDR3 is CASRPTSGRNTPPGTDTQYF. In nucleotides, the CDR3 is TGTGCCAGCAGGCCCACTAGCGGGCGCAACACGCCCCCTGGCACAGATACGCAGTATTTT.

This chain connects TRBV7-9 to TRBJ1-5; TRBD1 aligns across 7 bases. Per germline, CDR1 SEHNR and CDR2 FQNEAQ (reference sequence). The V gene end was trimmed by 6 bases and the J gene end by 0 bases; junction bases not matched to a gene: 14. The CDR3 runs 18 residues. CDR3 nucleotide sequence: TGTGCCAGCAGGTTATTAAACAGGGGCCCCAATAGCAATCAGCCCCAGCATTTT. It translates to CASRLLNRGPNSNQPQHF.